This section outlines one T cell receptor (beta chain) sequence together with its context. Its antigen is not known. The sample comes from a study of identifying expanded T cells in peripheral blood. Whole-study findings and limits: Two-week clone count variance significantly increased as total template count grew. Differentially abundant clones: about 1.1 between replicates, about 15 at around 15 days, approximately 18 at four.

The length of the CDR3 is 16 residues. V was pared by 2 bases and J by 4 bases, with 5 bases of the junction left unmatched. The V gene's germline CDR1 is SGHTA and CDR2 FQGNSA. Collection occurred without any documented infections or immune events in donors. Clones were read by immunoSEQ multiplex PCR, and TCRdb kept only the in-frame ones, dropping some. Seen here are about 78,000 clones, roughly 81% observed once, and the top ten hold more than 15%. Source material: blood. V usage is TRBV7-2 and J usage is TRBJ2-5, with 12 bases fitting TRBD2. The sequence derives from a person aged 18 to 69 in good health. The CDR3 protein is CASSLRAGLAGETQYF. CDR3 nucleotides: TGTGCCAGCAGCTTACGTGCGGGACTAGCGGGAGAGACCCAGTACTTC. Full variable domain (missing parts from reference TRBV7-2 and TRBJ2-5): GAGVSQSPSNKVTEKGKDVELRCDPISGHTALYWYRQSLGQGLEFLIYFQGNSAPDKSGLPSDRFSAERTGGSVSTLTIQRTQQEDSAVYLCASSLRAGLAGETQYFGPGTRLLVL.